These 32 T cell receptor beta chains originate from one sample sequenced in a study of blood T cell repertoires in COVID-19. TCRdb keeps only in-frame clones here, not all; method: immunoSEQ multiplex PCR. The data contain 150,000 to 180,000 clones, approximately 83% of them singletons. Source material: peripheral blood. The receptor set was obtained from a woman in her fifties or sixties with acute or convalescent COVID-19.

V and J are TRBV7-9 and TRBJ1-6; D not certain. The CDR3 runs to 12 residues. CDR1 and CDR2 (germline): SEHNR, FQNEAQ (reference sequence). Trimming pared 4 bases from V and 9 bases from J, leaving 7 bases between. CDR3 nucleotides: TGTGCCAGCAGCTCAGAGGGTTCACCCCTCCACTTT. Encoded protein: CASSSEGSPLHF.

The V call is TRBV7-3, the J call TRBJ2-3; 7 positions agree with TRBD2. CDR1 and CDR2 from the germline V gene are SGHTA and FQGTGA. Trimming took 5 bases from V and 3 from J; bases not matched to a gene: 11. This CDR3 is built from 16 residues. For the CDR3, the DNA is TGTGCCAGCAGCCCCGGCGGGGGATTTGGGACAGATACGCAGTATTTT. Translation: CASSPGGGFGTDTQYF.

The chain employs TRBV5-1 and TRBJ1-3; 7 positions match TRBD1. CDR3 length: 14 amino acids. Germline lookup yields CDR1 SGHRS and CDR2 YFSETQ. V shed 3 bases and J 8 bases; nucleotides not matched to a gene: 8. CDR3 amino acids: CASSSGGDRDTIYF. The CDR3 region has the DNA TGCGCCAGCAGCTCGGGAGGGGACAGAGACACCATATATTTT.

A single count supports this clone. The gene calls are TRBV3-1 (or the pseudogene TRBV3-2) and TRBJ2-7, with D possibly being TRBD1 (5 bases). Germline-derived CDR1 and CDR2 are LGHDT and YNNKEL (reference sequence). Between the trimmed V and J ends, which lost 0 bases and 3 bases, there was a span of 12 bases. The CDR3 contains 15 residues. CDR3 DNA sequence: TGTGCCAGCAGCCAAGAATACCAGGGATTCTACGAGCAGTACTTC. Translating it yields CASSQEYQGFYEQYF.

This chain connects TRBV28 to TRBJ1-5; D might be TRBD1 (6 bases). V lost 3 bases to trimming and J lost 6 bases, with 12 bases between them. CDR3 size: 14 residues. Looked up from germline, CDR1 is MDHEN and CDR2 is SYDVKM. As DNA, the CDR3 is TGTGCCAGCAGTTTCATAGGGGGGGGTCAGCCCCAGCATTTT. Translation gives CASSFIGGGQPQHF.

This rearrangement joins TRBV12-5 to TRBJ2-2, with TRBD1 as a possible D gene (5 bases). The V and J ends lost 5 bases and 1 base respectively, with 5 bases between them. From germline, CDR1 is LGHNT and CDR2 FRNRAP. There are 13 residues in the CDR3. The CDR3 DNA reads TGTGCTAGTGGTAGGGGGAACACCGGGGAGCTGTTTTTT. Protein: CASGRGNTGELFF.

This clone has only one observation. The rearrangement links TRBV9 to TRBJ2-3, with 16 bases that match TRBD2. Germline assignment: CDR1 SGDLS and CDR2 YYNGEE. With 4 bases clipped from V and 2 bases from J, the junction kept 7 bases outside the gene matches. This CDR3 has 18 amino acids. The DNA for the CDR3 is TGTGCCAGCAGCCCGGGACTAGCGGGGGGGCGTATCACAGATACGCAGTATTTT. Amino acid sequence: CASSPGLAGGRITDTQYF. The full variable domain, with the rest looked up from reference TRBV9 and TRBJ2-3, is DSGVTQTPKHLITATGQRVTLRCSPRSGDLSVYWYQQSLDQGLQFLIQYYNGEERAKGNILERFSAQQFPDLHSELNLSSLELGDSALYFCASSPGLAGGRITDTQYFGPGTRLTVL.

In its sample, this clone was seen once. V is TRBV30 and J is TRBJ1-1; D not certain. The CDR3 spans 11 residues. The V gene lost 0 bases and the J gene lost 6 bases, with 5 bases spanning the gap. Germline CDR1 reads GTSNPN; CDR2 reads SVGIG (reference sequence). The CDR3, as DNA: TGTGCCTGGAGTGTTAGAGCTGAAGCTTTCTTT. Amino acid sequence: CAWSVRAEAFF.

The gene calls are TRBV6-6 and TRBJ1-3; the D is unclear. CDR1 and CDR2 from the germline V gene are MNHNY and SVGAGI (reference sequence). This CDR3 is built from 13 residues. V dropped 8 bases and J dropped 4 bases, with 12 bases sitting between them. The CDR3 spells CASSGGSGNTIYF. The CDR3 DNA follows: TGTGCCAGCTCGGGTGGATCCGGAAACACCATATATTTT.

The genes are TRBV7-9 and TRBJ1-1; a weak D match, TRBD1 (6 bases). The CDR3 sequence is 12 residues long. Trimming cost V 5 bases and J 5 bases, with 9 bases left between them. Germline V lookup: CDR1 SEHNR, CDR2 FQNEAQ (reference sequence). CDR3 sequence reads: CASSHRVTEAFF. CDR3 nucleotides: TGTGCCAGCAGCCACAGGGTTACTGAAGCTTTCTTT.

This rearrangement joins TRBV9 to TRBJ2-7, with 14 nucleotides matching TRBD2. Trimming cost V 7 bases and J 6 bases; bases outside gene matches: 21. The CDR3 totals 19 residues. Per germline, CDR1 SGDLS and CDR2 YYNGEE. CDR3: CASPGQAGLAGAFLGEQYV. The CDR3 bases are TGTGCCAGCCCGGGACAGGCGGGACTAGCGGGGGCCTTCTTGGGCGAGCAGTACGTC.

J is TRBJ1-2 and V is TRBV29-1; D call uncertain. This CDR3 has 12 residues. From germline, CDR1 is SQVTM and CDR2 ANQGSEA. With 4 bases removed from V and 2 bases from J, the gap between germline ends came to 8 bases. CDR3 bases: TGCAGCGTTGGAAGAGGGAACTATGGCTACACCTTC. This gives the protein CSVGRGNYGYTF.

This chain links TRBV6-1 with TRBJ2-7, with D perhaps matching TRBD2 (5 bases). Germline CDR1 and CDR2: MNHNS and SASEGT. The CDR3 loop spans 12 amino acids. Trimming pared 2 bases from V and 5 bases from J, leaving 7 bases between. CDR3 coding DNA: TGTGCCAGCAGTGAACGAGGGAACGAGCAGTACTTC. Protein sequence: CASSERGNEQYF.

The chain links TRBV7-2 to TRBJ1-1; no definite D call. The V gene lost 2 bases and the J gene lost 3 bases, with 7 bases spanning the gap. The CDR3 is 13 residues long. Germline CDR1 and CDR2: SGHTA and FQGNSA. This CDR3 reads CASSLNRDTEAFF. CDR3 DNA sequence: TGTGCCAGCAGCTTAAACAGAGACACTGAAGCTTTCTTT.

This chain joins TRBV28 and TRBJ1-5, with a possible D match to TRBD1 (6 bases). Per the germline V gene, CDR1 is MDHEN and CDR2 is SYDVKM. The CDR3 has 16 residues. V lost 5 bases and J lost 5, with 19 bases in between. In nucleotides, the CDR3 is TGTGCCAGCAGTCCAGAGCTGGGGGCAATGGATCAGCCCCAGCATTTT. Amino acid sequence: CASSPELGAMDQPQHF.

Only a few counts were recorded for this clone. This chain connects TRBV6-1 to TRBJ1-4, with 10 bases fitting TRBD1. The V gene end was trimmed by 1 base and the J gene end by 3 bases; junction bases not matched to a gene: 8. The CDR3 has 18 amino acids. Germline assignment: CDR1 MNHNS and CDR2 SASEGT. The CDR3: CASSEGWTGGASNEKLFF. DNA of the CDR3: TGTGCCAGCAGTGAAGGATGGACAGGGGGAGCGTCTAATGAAAAACTGTTTTTT.

This clone was detected only a few times. The chain is built from TRBV11-2 and TRBJ2-7; 9 bases are a match to TRBD1. CDR3 length equals 14 residues. V lost 5 bases and J lost 7; bases outside the gene matches: 9. Germline CDR1 SGHAT, CDR2 FQNNGV. The CDR3 DNA reads as TGTGCCAGCAGCAAAGGGGGACAGGGAATGGAGCAGTACTTC. Its protein is CASSKGGQGMEQYF. Drawing the rest from reference TRBV11-2 and TRBJ2-7, the complete variable domain is EAGVAQSPRYKIIEKRQSVAFWCNPISGHATLYWYQQILGQGPKLLIQFQNNGVVDDSQLPKDRFSAERLKGVDSTLKIQPAKLEDSAVYLCASSKGGQGMEQYFGPGTRLTVT.

This sequence joins TRBV10-2 and TRBJ1-5, with 10 nucleotides matching TRBD1. Germline CDR1 is WSHSY and CDR2 is SAAADI. The CDR3 totals 13 residues. V shed 6 bases and J 6 bases; nucleotides not matched to a gene: 2. CDR3 coding DNA: TGCGCCAGCAGCGGGACAGGGGTTCAGCCCCAGCATTTT. It yields the protein CASSGTGVQPQHF.

The chain combines TRBV18 with TRBJ2-2, with D perhaps TRBD2 (6 bases). Trimming removed 5 bases at V and 4 bases at J, with 14 bases between. The germline CDR1 and CDR2 sequences are KGHSH and LQKENI. This CDR3 spans 15 amino acids. The DNA for the CDR3 is TGTGCCAGCTCATTGCGGACTATTCGCACCGGGGAGCTGTTTTTT. Translation: CASSLRTIRTGELFF.

This clone was observed a single time. This chain links TRBV5-1 with TRBJ1-1; D might be TRBD1 (5 bases). The CDR3 contains 15 residues. Looked up from germline, CDR1 is SGHRS and CDR2 is YFSETQ. Trimming took off 4 bases at V and 1 base at J, with 14 bases between the two ends. CDR3 nucleotides: TGCGCCAGCAGCCCCCGGGAGGGGCGGAACACTGAAGCTTTCTTT. Residues: CASSPREGRNTEAFF.

This chain joins TRBV6-5 and TRBJ2-7; TRBD2 matches at 8 bases. The junction had 1 base not matched to a gene; V was cut back by 6 bases and J by 0 bases. This CDR3 spans 13 amino acids. CDR1 is MNHEY and CDR2 is SVGAGI in the germline V gene. CDR3 nucleotides: TGTGCCAGCAGAACTAGCGGCTCCTACGAGCAGTACGTC. This translates into CASRTSGSYEQYV.

The chain combines TRBV18 with TRBJ1-5; D not certain. The CDR3 loop spans 15 amino acids. V was clipped by 5 bases and J by 6 bases, with 17 bases between them. Germline V gene data show CDR1 as KGHSH and CDR2 as LQKENI. The CDR3 sequence: CASSGDGSQLQPQHF. CDR3 sequence (DNA): TGTGCCAGCTCAGGAGACGGTAGCCAACTTCAGCCCCAGCATTTT.

A few counts support this clone. This chain joins TRBV3-1 (or the pseudogene TRBV3-2) and TRBJ2-3; 8 bases match TRBD2. V was clipped by 4 bases and J by 0 bases; unmatched bases: 9. The CDR3 is 17 amino acids. Germline V lookup: CDR1 LGHDT, CDR2 YNNKEL (reference sequence). The CDR3 bases are TGTGCCAGCAGCCCCCGGCGGGTAGCGGGAAGCACAGATACGCAGTATTTT. It translates to CASSPRRVAGSTDTQYF.

This chain connects TRBV5-1 to TRBJ1-2; 10 positions agree with TRBD1. Germline CDR1 is SGHRS and CDR2 is YFSETQ. This CDR3 contains 13 residues. V was pared by 3 bases and J by 13 bases, with 9 bases of the junction left unmatched. CDR3 protein: CASSSGTGEIVTF. The CDR3, as DNA: TGCGCCAGCAGCTCCGGGACAGGGGAGATCGTCACCTTC.

CDR3 loop: CASSTTTRAVNSPLHF. DNA for the CDR3: TGTGCCAGTAGTACCACCACCAGGGCGGTTAATTCACCCCTCCACTTT. The chain links TRBV19 to TRBJ1-6; D might be TRBD1 (5 bases). Per germline, CDR1 LNHDA and CDR2 SQIVND (reference sequence). V was trimmed by 4 bases and J by 6 bases, leaving 16 bases between them. CDR3 length: 16 amino acids.

The V gene is TRBV7-9, the J gene TRBJ1-6; no reliable D call. The CDR3 extends over 17 amino acids. Germline assignment: CDR1 SEHNR and CDR2 FQNEAQ (reference sequence). The V and J ends lost 5 bases and 3 bases respectively, with 17 bases between them. The DNA of the CDR3 is TGTGCCAGCAGCAACGGTGCGGCCGAGGGCTATAATTCACCCCTCCACTTT. As protein: CASSNGAAEGYNSPLHF.

The chain uses TRBV19 and TRBJ1-6; 7 bases map to TRBD1. The germline V gene encodes CDR1 LNHDA and CDR2 SQIVND (reference sequence). The CDR3 contains 15 residues. V shed 5 bases and J 10 bases; nucleotides not matched to a gene: 11. The chain's CDR3 is CASSADRVSVSPLHF. The CDR3, as DNA: TGTGCCAGTAGTGCTGACAGGGTTTCAGTCTCACCCCTCCACTTT.

This clone was counted between two and nine times. This rearrangement joins TRBV4-1 to TRBJ1-5; D is possibly TRBD1 (6 bases). This CDR3 spans 18 amino acids. Trimming removed 0 bases at V and 1 base at J, with 16 bases between. Germline-derived CDR1 and CDR2 are MGHRA and YSYEKL. Here the CDR3 reads CASSQEGQGRGSNQPQHF. CDR3 DNA sequence: TGCGCCAGCAGCCAAGAAGGGCAGGGGCGCGGGAGCAATCAGCCCCAGCATTTT.

This chain uses TRBV19 with TRBJ1-3; 8 nucleotides agree with TRBD1. The V gene's germline CDR1 is LNHDA and CDR2 SQIVND (reference sequence). V lost 5 bases, J lost 3 bases, and 12 bases stayed unmatched. The CDR3 extends over 17 amino acids. In DNA form, the CDR3 reads TGTGCCAGTAGTGCGGTCGACAGGGGATTACTTGGAAACACCATATATTTT. This gives the protein CASSAVDRGLLGNTIYF.

CDR3 residues: CASTDAANYGYTF. The CDR3 coding sequence is TGCGCCAGTACAGACGCTGCTAACTATGGCTACACCTTC. The genes are TRBV10-2 and TRBJ1-2; no reliable D call. The CDR3 is 13 residues long. Trimming shortened V by 9 bases and J by 0 bases, and 11 bases separated the two germline ends. Germline CDR1 and CDR2: WSHSY and SAAADI.

The rearrangement links TRBV10-3 to TRBJ1-5; 7 bases agree with TRBD1. CDR1 and CDR2 (germline): ENHRY, SYGVKD. V lost 3 bases and J lost 5; bases outside the gene matches: 4. CDR3 length: 14 amino acids. The CDR3 DNA follows: TGTGCCATCAGTGACGGACAGGCGGATCAGCCCCAGCATTTT. Protein: CAISDGQADQPQHF.

The rearrangement joins TRBV2 to TRBJ2-7; 8 nucleotides agree with TRBD1. The V gene's germline CDR1 is SNHLY and CDR2 FYNNEI. This CDR3 has 15 amino acids. The J segment lost 3 bases and the V segment lost 3 bases, leaving 7 bases of the junction unmatched. The CDR3 protein is CASSEQGAHFYEQYF. CDR3 in DNA: TGTGCCAGCAGTGAGCAGGGGGCACATTTCTACGAGCAGTACTTC.